This is a list of T cell receptor beta chains from one sample in a study of T cell responses to AZD1222 COVID-19 vaccine. Sequencing was performed with immunoSEQ multiplex PCR; in TCRdb, only in-frame clones are kept and a portion is missing. The data show about 150,000 clones, 80% to 95% seen once. The sample was peripheral blood, taken on day 0 of AZD1222 vaccination. These receptors were collected from an adult in good health. Both conserved end residues are part of each CDR3. A D gene is named only where the DNA matches it firmly. The size field is filled for only some rows; it gives once, few, many or a size class.

v_call	j_call	clone_size	d_call	cdr3_nt	cdr3_aa
TRBV2	TRBJ1-6	NA	NA	TGTGCCAGCAGTGCCAGCTACAGGGATTCACCCCTCCACTTT	CASSASYRDSPLHF
TRBV7-9	TRBJ2-7	NA	TRBD1	TGTGCCAGCAGCCGGACAGGACTTCCGGACGAGCAGTACTTC	CASSRTGLPDEQYF
TRBV7-8	TRBJ2-5	NA	TRBD2	TGTGCCAGCAGCTCCGGACGTCCCGCAGCGGGAGTGGAGACCCAGTACTTC	CASSSGRPAAGVETQYF
TRBV4-2	TRBJ2-1	NA	TRBD2	TGTGCCAGCAGCCAAGCGCAGGGACTAGCGGCCTACAATGAGCAGTTCTTC	CASSQAQGLAAYNEQFF
TRBV28	TRBJ1-5	NA	NA	TGTGCCAGCACGACAGTAGGTGTTAATCAGCCCCAGCATTTT	CASTTVGVNQPQHF
TRBV13	TRBJ2-2	NA	NA	TGTGCCAGCAGCTTAGGGGCCCTTGTGGGCACCGGGGAGCTGTTTTTT	CASSLGALVGTGELFF
TRBV6-5	TRBJ1-1	NA	NA	TGTGCCAGCAGTTACGAAGGGAAAGGAGCTTTCTTT	CASSYEGKGAFF
TRBV10-3	TRBJ2-3	NA	NA	TGTGCCATCTGCGGGGGCGCAGGAGATACGCAGTATTTT	CAICGGAGDTQYF
TRBV5-1	TRBJ2-2	NA	NA	TGCGCCAGCAGGCACCAAGAAGTCTCGAACACCGGGGAGCTGTTTTTT	CASRHQEVSNTGELFF
TRBV14	TRBJ2-1	NA	NA	TGTGCCAGCAGCCAAGCTAGACGCAATGAGCAGTTCTTC	CASSQARRNEQFF
TRBV6-5	TRBJ1-5	NA	NA	TGTGCCAGCTTTGTGCAGGGGAATCAGCCCCAGCATTTT	CASFVQGNQPQHF
TRBV7-2	TRBJ1-6	NA	TRBD1	TGTGCCAGCAGCCGGGACAGGGGTCAGAATTCACCCCTCCACTTT	CASSRDRGQNSPLHF
TRBV6-6	TRBJ1-3	NA	NA	TGTGCCAGCAGTTACTCAGGATCTGGAAACACCATATATTTT	CASSYSGSGNTIYF
TRBV6-5	TRBJ1-3	NA	NA	TGTGCCAGCAGTTACTCGGGCGTCTCTGGAAACACCATATATTTT	CASSYSGVSGNTIYF
TRBV6-5	TRBJ1-1	once	NA	TGTGCCAGCAGGGTGGCGACGGACACTGAAGCTTTCTTT	CASRVATDTEAFF
TRBV3-1/TRBV3-2	TRBJ1-6	NA	NA	TGTGCCAGCAGCCAAGATACCTATTCGGGGCTTTGGCATTCGCCCCTCCACTTT	CASSQDTYSGLWHSPLHF
TRBV5-1	TRBJ2-3	NA	TRBD2	TGCGCCAGCACCACACTAGCGGGAGGAGCAGATACGCAGTATTTT	CASTTLAGGADTQYF